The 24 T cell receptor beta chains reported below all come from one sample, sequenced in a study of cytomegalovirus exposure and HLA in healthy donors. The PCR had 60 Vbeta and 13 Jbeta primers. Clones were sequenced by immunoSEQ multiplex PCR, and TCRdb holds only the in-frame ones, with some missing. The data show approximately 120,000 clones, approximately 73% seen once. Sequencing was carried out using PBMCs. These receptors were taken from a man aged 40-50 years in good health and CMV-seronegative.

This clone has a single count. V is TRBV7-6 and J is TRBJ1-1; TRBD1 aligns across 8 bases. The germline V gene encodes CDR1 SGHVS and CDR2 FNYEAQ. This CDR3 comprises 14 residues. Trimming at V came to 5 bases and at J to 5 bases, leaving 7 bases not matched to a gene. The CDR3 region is CASSPRTGWTEAFF. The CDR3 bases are TGTGCCAGCAGCCCAAGGACAGGGTGGACTGAAGCTTTCTTT.

The CDR3 protein is CASSRGGTSNQPQHF. The CDR3 nucleotides read TGTGCCAGTAGTCGGGGGGGCACGAGCAATCAGCCCCAGCATTTT. The V and J genes are TRBV19 and TRBJ1-5; D may be TRBD1 (6 bases). Germline V lookup: CDR1 LNHDA, CDR2 SQIVND (reference sequence). V dropped 5 bases and J dropped 1 base, with 12 bases sitting between them. The CDR3 has 15 residues.

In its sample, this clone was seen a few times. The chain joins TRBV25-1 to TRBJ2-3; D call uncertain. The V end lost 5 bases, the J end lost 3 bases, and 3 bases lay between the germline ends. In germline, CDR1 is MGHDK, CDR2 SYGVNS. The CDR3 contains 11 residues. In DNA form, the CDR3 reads TGTGCCAGCAGTCAGACAGATACGCAGTATTTT. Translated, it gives CASSQTDTQYF.

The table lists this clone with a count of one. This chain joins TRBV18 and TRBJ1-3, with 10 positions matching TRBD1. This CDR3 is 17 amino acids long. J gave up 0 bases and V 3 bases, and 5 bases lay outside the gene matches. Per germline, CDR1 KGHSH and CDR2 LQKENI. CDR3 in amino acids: CASSPYGTGVSGNTIYF. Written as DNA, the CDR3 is TGTGCCAGCTCACCTTACGGGACAGGGGTCTCTGGAAACACCATATATTTT.

The CDR3, as DNA: TGTGCCAGCAGCTTCGGGGGGCTGAACACTGAAGCTTTCTTT. It specifies CASSFGGLNTEAFF. The chain is built from TRBV7-2 and TRBJ1-1; TRBD1 is a possible D gene (6 bases). V was cut by 3 bases and J by 0 bases, with 8 bases left in between. CDR3 length: 14 residues. Germline-derived CDR1 and CDR2 are SGHTA and FQGNSA.

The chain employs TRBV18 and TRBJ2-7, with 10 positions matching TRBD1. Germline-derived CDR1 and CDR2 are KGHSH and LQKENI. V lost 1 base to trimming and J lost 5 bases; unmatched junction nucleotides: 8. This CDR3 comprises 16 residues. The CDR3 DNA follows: TGTGCCAGCTCACCACAGGTGGGACAGGGGACCCACGAGCAGTACTTC. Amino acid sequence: CASSPQVGQGTHEQYF.

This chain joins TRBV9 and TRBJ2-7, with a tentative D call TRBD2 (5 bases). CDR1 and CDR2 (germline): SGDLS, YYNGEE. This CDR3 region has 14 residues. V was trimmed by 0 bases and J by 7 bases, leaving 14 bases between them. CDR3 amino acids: CASSVATASGEQYF. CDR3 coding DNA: TGTGCCAGCAGCGTAGCTACGGCCTCGGGGGAGCAGTACTTC.

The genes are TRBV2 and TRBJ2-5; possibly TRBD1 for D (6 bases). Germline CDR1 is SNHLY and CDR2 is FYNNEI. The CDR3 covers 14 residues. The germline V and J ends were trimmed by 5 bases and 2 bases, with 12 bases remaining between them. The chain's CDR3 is CASSLDSKQETQYF. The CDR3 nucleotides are TGTGCCAGCAGTTTGGACAGTAAACAAGAGACCCAGTACTTC.

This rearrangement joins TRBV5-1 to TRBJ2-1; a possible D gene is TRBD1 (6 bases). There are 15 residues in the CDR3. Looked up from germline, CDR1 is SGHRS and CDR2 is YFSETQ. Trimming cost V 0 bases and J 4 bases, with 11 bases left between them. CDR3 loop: CASSLATGTYNEQFF. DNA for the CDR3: TGCGCCAGCAGCTTGGCCACAGGGACATACAATGAGCAGTTCTTC.

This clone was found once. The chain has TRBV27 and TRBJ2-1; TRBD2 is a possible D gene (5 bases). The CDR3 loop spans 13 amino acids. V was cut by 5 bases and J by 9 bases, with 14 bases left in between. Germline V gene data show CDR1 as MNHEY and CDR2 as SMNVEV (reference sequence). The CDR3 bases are TGTGCCAGCAGTCCCCGGGGATGGGGTGAGCAGTTCTTC. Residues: CASSPRGWGEQFF.

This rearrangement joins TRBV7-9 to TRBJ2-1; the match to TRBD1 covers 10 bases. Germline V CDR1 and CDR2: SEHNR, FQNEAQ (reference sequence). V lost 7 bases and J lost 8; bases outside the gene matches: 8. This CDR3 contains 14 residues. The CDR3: CASNDRGREDEQFF. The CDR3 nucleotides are TGTGCCAGCAACGACAGGGGGCGCGAGGATGAGCAGTTCTTC.

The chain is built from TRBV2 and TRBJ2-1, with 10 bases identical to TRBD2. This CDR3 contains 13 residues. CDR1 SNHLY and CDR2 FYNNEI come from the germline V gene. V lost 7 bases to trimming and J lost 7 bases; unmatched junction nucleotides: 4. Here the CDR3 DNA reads TGTGCCAGCACAAGCGGGGGGGGGAATGAGCAGTTCTTC. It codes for CASTSGGGNEQFF.

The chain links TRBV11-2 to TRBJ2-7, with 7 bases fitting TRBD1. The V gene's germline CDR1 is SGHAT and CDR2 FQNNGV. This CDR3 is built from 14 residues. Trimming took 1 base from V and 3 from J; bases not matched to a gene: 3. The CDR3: CASSLGGTVYEQYF. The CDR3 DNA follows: TGTGCCAGCAGCTTAGGAGGGACAGTCTACGAGCAGTACTTC.

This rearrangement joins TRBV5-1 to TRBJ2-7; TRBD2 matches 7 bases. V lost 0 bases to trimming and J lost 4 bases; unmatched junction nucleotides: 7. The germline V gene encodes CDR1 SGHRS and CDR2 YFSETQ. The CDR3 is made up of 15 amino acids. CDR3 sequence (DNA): TGCGCCAGCAGCTTGGTTGGCGGACTAGGTTACGAGCAGTACTTC. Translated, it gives CASSLVGGLGYEQYF.

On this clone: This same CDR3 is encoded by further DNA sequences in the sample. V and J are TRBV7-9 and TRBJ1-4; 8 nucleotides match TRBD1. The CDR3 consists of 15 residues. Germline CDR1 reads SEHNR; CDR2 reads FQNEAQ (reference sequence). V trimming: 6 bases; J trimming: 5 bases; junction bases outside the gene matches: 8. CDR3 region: CASSPRDRTNEKLFF. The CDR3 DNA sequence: TGTGCCAGCAGTCCGCGGGACAGGACAAATGAAAAACTGTTTTTT.

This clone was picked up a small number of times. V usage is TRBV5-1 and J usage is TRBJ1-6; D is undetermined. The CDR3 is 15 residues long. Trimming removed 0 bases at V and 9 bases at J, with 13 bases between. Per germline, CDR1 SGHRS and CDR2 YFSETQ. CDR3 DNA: TGCGCCAGCAGCTTGGACGGTCCCCCCGGTTCACCCCTCCACTTT. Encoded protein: CASSLDGPPGSPLHF.

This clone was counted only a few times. CDR3 protein: CASSLIQGHEQYF. As DNA, the CDR3 is TGTGCCAGCAGCTTAATACAGGGCCACGAGCAGTACTTC. This chain connects TRBV11-3 to TRBJ2-7; D might be TRBD1 (6 bases). V lost 2 bases, J lost 5 bases, and 10 bases lay in between. In germline, CDR1 is SGHNT, CDR2 YENEEA. The CDR3 has 13 residues.

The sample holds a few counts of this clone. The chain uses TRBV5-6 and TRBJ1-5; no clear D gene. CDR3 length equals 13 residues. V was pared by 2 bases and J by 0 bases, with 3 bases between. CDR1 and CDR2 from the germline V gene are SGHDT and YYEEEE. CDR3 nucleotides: TGTGCCAGCAGCTTACATAGCAATCAGCCCCAGCATTTT. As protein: CASSLHSNQPQHF. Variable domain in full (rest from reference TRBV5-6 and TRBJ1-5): DAGVTQSPTHLIKTRGQQVTLRCSPKSGHDTVSWYQQALGQGPQFIFQYYEEEERQRGNFPDRFSGHQFPNYSSELNVNALLLGDSALYLCASSLHSNQPQHFGDGTRLSIL.

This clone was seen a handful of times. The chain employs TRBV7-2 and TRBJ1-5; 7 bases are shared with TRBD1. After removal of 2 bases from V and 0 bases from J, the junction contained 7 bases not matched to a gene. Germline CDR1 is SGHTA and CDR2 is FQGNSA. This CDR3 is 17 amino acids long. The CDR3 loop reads CASSLRTGQYSNQPQHF. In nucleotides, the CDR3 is TGTGCCAGCAGCTTAAGGACAGGACAATATAGCAATCAGCCCCAGCATTTT. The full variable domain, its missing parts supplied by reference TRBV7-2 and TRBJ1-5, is GAGVSQSPSNKVTEKGKDVELRCDPISGHTALYWYRQSLGQGLEFLIYFQGNSAPDKSGLPSDRFSAERTGGSVSTLTIQRTQQEDSAVYLCASSLRTGQYSNQPQHFGDGTRLSIL.

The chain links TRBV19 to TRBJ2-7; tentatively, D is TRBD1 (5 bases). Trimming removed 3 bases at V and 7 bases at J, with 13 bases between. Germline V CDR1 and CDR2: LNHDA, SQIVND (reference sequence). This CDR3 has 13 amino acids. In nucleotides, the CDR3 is TGTGCCAGTAGTATGGGGCAGCAGTATGAGCAGTACTTC. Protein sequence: CASSMGQQYEQYF. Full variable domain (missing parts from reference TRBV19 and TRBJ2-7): DGGITQSPKYLFRKEGQNVTLSCEQNLNHDAMYWYRQDPGQGLRLIYYSQIVNDFQKGDIAEGYSVSREKKESFPLTVTSAQKNPTAFYLCASSMGQQYEQYFGPGTRLTVT.

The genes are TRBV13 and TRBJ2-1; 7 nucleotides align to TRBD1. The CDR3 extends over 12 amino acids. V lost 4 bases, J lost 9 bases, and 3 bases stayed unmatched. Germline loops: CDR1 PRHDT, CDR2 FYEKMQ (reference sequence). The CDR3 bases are TGTGCCAGCAGCTCCCGACAGGGTGAGCAGTTCTTC. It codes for CASSSRQGEQFF.

Written as DNA, the CDR3 is TGTGCCAGCAGCCCGCAGGGATCTAGCACAGATACGCAGTATTTT. Its translation: CASSPQGSSTDTQYF. V usage is TRBV5-4 and J usage is TRBJ2-3; weak D call: TRBD1 (5 bases). V was trimmed by 4 bases and J by 0 bases, leaving 12 bases between them. The CDR3 runs to 15 residues. Per germline, CDR1 SGHNT and CDR2 YYREEE (reference sequence). Full variable domain (missing parts from reference TRBV5-4 and TRBJ2-3): ETGVTQSPTHLIKTRGQQVTLRCSSQSGHNTVSWYQQALGQGPQFIFQYYREEENGRGNFPPRFSGLQFPNYSSELNVNALELDDSALYLCASSPQGSSTDTQYFGPGTRLTVL.

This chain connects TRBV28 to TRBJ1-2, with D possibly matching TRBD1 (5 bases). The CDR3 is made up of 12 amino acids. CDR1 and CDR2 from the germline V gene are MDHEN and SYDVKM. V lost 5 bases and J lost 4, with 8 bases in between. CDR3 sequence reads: CASSGTSYGYTF. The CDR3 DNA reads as TGTGCCAGCAGTGGGACTAGCTATGGCTACACCTTC.

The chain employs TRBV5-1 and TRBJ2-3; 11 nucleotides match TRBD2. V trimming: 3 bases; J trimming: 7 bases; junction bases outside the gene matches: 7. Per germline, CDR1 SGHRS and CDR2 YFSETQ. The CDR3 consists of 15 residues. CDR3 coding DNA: TGCGCCAGCAGCTCGGCTAGCGGGGGGTTAAATACGCAGTATTTT. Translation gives CASSSASGGLNTQYF.